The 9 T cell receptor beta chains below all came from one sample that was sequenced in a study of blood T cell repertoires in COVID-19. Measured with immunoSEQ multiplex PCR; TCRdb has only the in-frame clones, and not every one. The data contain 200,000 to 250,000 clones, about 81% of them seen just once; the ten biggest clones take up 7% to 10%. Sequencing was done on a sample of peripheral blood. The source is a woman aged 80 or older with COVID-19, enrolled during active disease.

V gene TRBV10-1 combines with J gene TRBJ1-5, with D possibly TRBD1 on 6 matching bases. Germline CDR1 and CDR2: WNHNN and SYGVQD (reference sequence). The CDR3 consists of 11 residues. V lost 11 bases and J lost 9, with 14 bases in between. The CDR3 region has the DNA TGCGCCCAACAGGGCTTGCGGCCCCAGCATTTT. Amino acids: CAQQGLRPQHF.

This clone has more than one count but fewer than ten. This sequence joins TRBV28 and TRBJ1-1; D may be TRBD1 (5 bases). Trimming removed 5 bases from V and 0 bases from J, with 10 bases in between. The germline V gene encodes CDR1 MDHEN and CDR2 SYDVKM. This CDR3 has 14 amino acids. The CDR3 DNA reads TGTGCCAGCAGTGAACAGGTAATGAACACTGAAGCTTTCTTT. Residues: CASSEQVMNTEAFF.

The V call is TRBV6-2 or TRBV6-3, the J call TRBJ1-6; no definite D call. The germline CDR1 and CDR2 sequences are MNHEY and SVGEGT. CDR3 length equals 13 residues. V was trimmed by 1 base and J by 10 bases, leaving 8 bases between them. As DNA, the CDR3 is TGTGCCAGCAGTTACTTCCAGGAATCACCCCTCCACTTT. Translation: CASSYFQESPLHF.

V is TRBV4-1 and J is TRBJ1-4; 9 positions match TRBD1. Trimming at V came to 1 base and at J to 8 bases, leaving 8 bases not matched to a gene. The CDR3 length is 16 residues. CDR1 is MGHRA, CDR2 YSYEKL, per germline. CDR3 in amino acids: CASSQGTGGHGEKLFF. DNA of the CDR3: TGCGCCAGCAGCCAAGGCACAGGGGGCCATGGGGAAAAACTGTTTTTT.

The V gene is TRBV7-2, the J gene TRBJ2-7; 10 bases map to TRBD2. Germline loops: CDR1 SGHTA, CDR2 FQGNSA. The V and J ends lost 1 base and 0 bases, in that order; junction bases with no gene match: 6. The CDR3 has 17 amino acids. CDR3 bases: TGTGCCAGCAGCTTAGGGCCAACTAGCGGGGCCTCCTACGAGCAGTACTTC. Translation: CASSLGPTSGASYEQYF.

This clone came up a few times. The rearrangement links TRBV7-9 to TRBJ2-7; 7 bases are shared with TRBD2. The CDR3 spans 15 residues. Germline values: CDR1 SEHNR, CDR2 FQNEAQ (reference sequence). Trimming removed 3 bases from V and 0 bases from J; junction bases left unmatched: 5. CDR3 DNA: TGTGCCAGCAGCTTGCCCGGGACTATCTCCTACGAGCAGTACTTC. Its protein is CASSLPGTISYEQYF.

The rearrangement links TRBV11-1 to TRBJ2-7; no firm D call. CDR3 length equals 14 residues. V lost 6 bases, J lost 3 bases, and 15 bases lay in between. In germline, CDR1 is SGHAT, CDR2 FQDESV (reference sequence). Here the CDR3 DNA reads TGTGCCAGCAGTATCCAAGTTGGGCACTACGAGCAGTACTTC. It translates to CASSIQVGHYEQYF.

The CDR3 loop is CASRNGADTQYF. CDR3 DNA: TGTGCCAGCAGAAACGGGGCAGATACGCAGTATTTT. The chain joins TRBV3-1 (or the pseudogene TRBV3-2) to TRBJ2-3, with D perhaps matching TRBD2 (5 bases). The ends were cut back, 6 bases at V and 4 bases at J, with 8 bases in the middle. CDR1 and CDR2 (germline): LGHDT, YNNKEL (reference sequence). This CDR3 comprises 12 residues.

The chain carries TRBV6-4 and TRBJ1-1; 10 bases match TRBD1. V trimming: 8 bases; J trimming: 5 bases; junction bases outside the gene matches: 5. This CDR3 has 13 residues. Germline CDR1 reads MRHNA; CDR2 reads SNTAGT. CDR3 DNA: TGTGCCAGCTCCTTGGACAGGGGGACTGAAGCTTTCTTT. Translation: CASSLDRGTEAFF.